The 30 T cell receptor beta chains listed next were all sequenced from one sample in a study of tumor-infiltrating lymphocytes in primary liver carcinoma. Starting material for RNA and DNA co-extraction consisted of roughly 19-30 mg of unsorted bulk tissue. The input was 450 to 500 ng total RNA; TCR beta cDNA was made from it with a constant-region primer. Slightly modified ARM-PCR, run as three nested multiplex PCR rounds, produced the TCR beta libraries. Amplification in the first two PCR rounds was performed using TRBV1-TRBV30 forward primers and a C-beta reverse primer for around 11 cycles each. TCRdb recomputed calls from the multiplex PCR reads with MiXCR, one row per CDR3 protein. Altogether fewer than 200,000 distinct CDR3 sequences are present, approximately 80% being singletons, with the ten largest covering 18%. Sequenced sample: tumor tissue from primary liver carcinoma. Receptor source: a man aged 40-49 years with primary liver carcinoma and hepatitis B virus infection.

Note on this clonotype: One end of the junction varies from germline; a read error may be responsible. The chain has TRBV10-3 and TRBJ1-1; 7 bases are a match to TRBD1. The germline V gene encodes CDR1 ENHRY and CDR2 SYGVKD. The CDR3 contains 14 residues. CDR3 residues: CAVSSRDRDPEAFF. The CDR3 nucleotides read TGTGCCGTCAGCTCGAGGGACAGAGACCCTGAAGCTTTCTTT.

As regards this clonotype: One end of the junction is discordant with germline, which a read error may explain. CDR3 nucleotide sequence: TGTGTCAGCAGCTCTGACAGGGGGCTTTCCTACAATGAGCAGTTCTTC. It specifies CVSSSDRGLSYNEQFF. This chain connects TRBV5-4 to TRBJ2-1, with 10 positions matching TRBD1. The CDR3 covers 16 residues. CDR1 and CDR2 from the germline V gene are SGHNT and YYREEE (reference sequence). Complete variable domain (other parts from reference TRBV5-4 and TRBJ2-1): ETGVTQSPTHLIKTRGQQVTLRCSSQSGHNTVSWYQQALGQGPQFIFQYYREEENGRGNFPPRFSGLQFPNYSSELNVNALELDDSALYLCVSSSDRGLSYNEQFFGPGTRLTVL.

To note about this clonotype: A read error may be the cause here, since a much bigger clone is one base away. V usage is TRBV5-4 and J usage is TRBJ2-7, with TRBD1 matching over 9 bases. Looked up from germline, CDR1 is SGHNT and CDR2 is YYREEE (reference sequence). The junction had 23 bases not matched to a gene; V was cut back by 4 bases and J by 3 bases. CDR3 size: 20 residues. The CDR3 here is CASSPGPGTGYGGLYYEQYF. As DNA, the CDR3 is TGTGCCAGCAGCCCAGGTCCCGGGACAGGGTATGGAGGTTTATACTACGAGCAGTACTTC.

This clonotype was detected once. The junction departs from the called germline gene at one end, perhaps through a read error. This chain links TRBV11-1 with TRBJ2-2; D may be TRBD2 (7 bases). Germline V gene lookup returns CDR1 SGHAT and CDR2 FQDESV (reference sequence). The CDR3 consists of 13 residues. Here the CDR3 DNA reads TGTGCCAGCAGCCTTTGGGACACCGGGGGGCTATTTTTC. Encoded protein: CASSLWDTGGLFF.

As concerns this clonotype: Being one base from a much bigger clone, this may be a read error. The chain is built from TRBV13 and TRBJ2-1; possible D gene TRBD1, 6 bases. The CDR3 totals 16 residues. Looked up from germline, CDR1 is PRHDT and CDR2 is FYEKMQ (reference sequence). The CDR3 loop is CVSSFFRGTHYNEQFF. The CDR3 DNA follows: TGTGTCAGCAGCTTTTTCAGGGGTACCCATTACAATGAGCAGTTCTTC.

Comments on this clonotype: Being one base from a much bigger clone, this may be a read error. The rearrangement uses TRBV7-9 and TRBJ2-7; D gene unclear. The CDR3 is 12 residues long. CDR1 is SEHNR and CDR2 is FQNEAQ in the germline V gene (reference sequence). The DNA of the CDR3 is TGTCCCAGCAGCCCAGGACCCTACGAGCAGTACTTC. Amino acids: CPSSPGPYEQYF. Complete variable domain (other parts from reference TRBV7-9 and TRBJ2-7): DTGVSQNPRHKITKRGQNVTFRCDPISEHNRLYWYRQTLGQGPEFLTYFQNEAQLEKSRLLSDRFSAERPKGSFSTLEIQRTEQGDSAMYLCPSSPGPYEQYFGPGTRLTVT.

Concerning this clonotype: The germline gene is not matched at one end of the junction; a read error may be the cause. This chain connects TRBV6-2 or TRBV6-3 to TRBJ1-5; no clear D. The CDR3 totals 14 residues. CDR1 is MNHEY and CDR2 is SVGEGT in the germline V gene. Here the CDR3 reads CASNYRPSIQPQPF. The CDR3 DNA reads as TGTGCCAGCAATTACCGACCTAGCATTCAGCCCCAGCCTTTT.

Note on this clonotype: A read error is likely, as this CDR3 ends without the conserved phenylalanine or tryptophan. The chain uses TRBV29-1 and TRBJ2-5; maybe TRBD1 (5 bases). In germline, CDR1 is SQVTM, CDR2 ANQGSEA. V lost 6 bases and J lost 0, with 11 bases in between. This CDR3 is 13 amino acids long. CDR3 amino acids: CSVMTAYQETQYL. The CDR3 nucleotides are TGCAGCGTCATGACAGCGTACCAAGAGACCCAGTACCTC.

Regarding this clonotype: Here the CDR3 omits its conserved ending phenylalanine or tryptophan, so a read error is the likely source. It is unclear where the CDR3 begins or ends on the DNA, so no DNA is shown, and the CDR3 is as TCRdb lists it. The chain uses TRBV11-2 and TRBJ2-3. The CDR3 spans 17 amino acids, including both terminal residues. CDR1 is SGHAT and CDR2 is FQNNGV in the germline V gene. The CDR3 region is CASSSGRLYAREQYFGS.

Points on this clonotype: One end of the junction fails to match germline, which may point to a read error. V is TRBV4-3 and J is TRBJ2-7; D gene uncertain. The germline gives CDR1 LGHNA, CDR2 YSLEER. This CDR3 contains 13 residues. The CDR3 nucleotides read TGCGCCAGCAGTCAAGATCAGCCCTACGAGCAGTATTTC. Encoded protein: CASSQDQPYEQYF.

In regard to this clonotype: The junction departs from germline at one end; a sequencing error may be responsible. V gene TRBV5-5 combines with J gene TRBJ1-5, with TRBD1 matching 7 bases. Germline loops: CDR1 SGHKS, CDR2 YYEKEE (reference sequence). This CDR3 comprises 16 residues. The CDR3 sequence is CASSSGQTISIQPKHF. The CDR3 DNA follows: TGTGCTAGCAGCTCGGGACAGACGATTAGCATTCAGCCCAAGCATTTT.

Comment on this clonotype: This clone may be a read error of a much larger clone one base away. The rearrangement uses TRBV30 and TRBJ1-6; no firm D call. The CDR3 runs to 14 residues. Looked up from germline, CDR1 is GTSNPN and CDR2 is SVGIG (reference sequence). CDR3 protein: CAWSVLTDNSPFHF. CDR3 coding DNA: TGTGCCTGGAGTGTACTCACAGATAATTCACCCTTCCACTTT.

This clonotype is medium-sized within its sample. The V and J genes are TRBV12-3 or TRBV12-4 and TRBJ2-3, with 7 nucleotides matching TRBD1. After removal of 1 base from V and 0 bases from J, the junction contained 4 bases not matched to a gene. The CDR3 totals 16 residues. The CDR3 sequence is CASSLDRQGSTDTQYF. In DNA, the CDR3 is TGTGCCAGCAGTTTAGACAGACAGGGAAGCACAGATACGCAGTATTTT.

Remarks on this clonotype: Its ends do not fully match the called genes, so a read error is possible. This chain joins TRBV6-5 and TRBJ2-2; 10 bases line up with TRBD2. The germline V gene encodes CDR1 MNHEY and CDR2 SVGAGI. The CDR3 is made up of 16 amino acids. The CDR3 reads CASSYLSSGRPGELFF. CDR3 in DNA: TGTGCCAGCAGTTACCTGAGTAGCGGGAGGCCCGGGGAGTTGTTTTTT.

About this clonotype: In this CDR3 the conserved last residue, phenylalanine or tryptophan, is missing, so a read error is likely. V usage is TRBV5-4 and J usage is TRBJ2-3; a weak D match, TRBD2 (6 bases). Trimming stripped 5 bases from V and 5 bases from J, with 15 bases between. CDR3 length: 14 residues. Per germline, CDR1 SGHNT and CDR2 YYREEE (reference sequence). The CDR3 protein is CASSLRGGIDTQYL. CDR3 bases: TGTGCCAGCAGTCTTCGTGGGGGGATAGATACGCAGTATTTA.

The chain joins TRBV30 to TRBJ1-1; D is unresolved. CDR1 is GTSNPN and CDR2 is SVGIG in the germline V gene (reference sequence). The CDR3 extends over 13 amino acids. V was pared by 0 bases and J by 5 bases, with 10 bases between. CDR3 nucleotide sequence: TGTGCCTGGAGTGTGGATGGGAGGACTGAAGCTTTCTTT. Its translation is CAWSVDGRTEAFF.

This clonotype has ten or more counts. The chain has TRBV6-6 and TRBJ2-6; TRBD1 might be the D (6 bases). The CDR3 has 15 residues. Between the trimmed V and J ends, which lost 6 bases and 4 bases, there was a span of 13 bases. Germline CDR1 MNHNY, CDR2 SVGAGI (reference sequence). CDR3 protein: CASSSQGTGANVLTF. CDR3 in DNA: TGTGCCAGCAGCTCCCAGGGGACGGGGGCCAACGTCCTGACTTTC.

Concerning this clonotype: Sequence at one end of the junction differs from germline and may be a read error. The chain employs TRBV6-5 and TRBJ2-7, with TRBD1 matching 10 bases. Germline CDR1 MNHEY, CDR2 SVGAGI. This CDR3 has 14 residues. Here the CDR3 DNA reads TGTGTCAGCAGGGCGGGACAGGGGTTTTGGGAGCAATACTTC. Protein: CVSRAGQGFWEQYF.

With respect to this clonotype: The conserved phenylalanine or tryptophan is not found at the CDR3 terminus, so this likely reflects a read error. The chain combines TRBV5-5 with TRBJ2-5; unclear D gene. CDR3 length: 18 residues. The germline CDR1 and CDR2 sequences are SGHKS and YYEKEE (reference sequence). The CDR3 protein is CASSLGLIVTEYHETQYL. CDR3 in DNA: TGTGCCAGCAGCCTGGGGTTGATCGTGACGGAGTACCACGAGACCCAGTACCTC.

Details on this clonotype: One junction end disagrees with the germline gene, perhaps due to a read error. This chain uses TRBV6-1 with TRBJ2-1; 10 nucleotides align to TRBD2. The CDR3 spans 14 residues. The germline V gene encodes CDR1 MNHNS and CDR2 SASEGT. The CDR3 loop reads CASTSSGSYRELFF. The DNA of the CDR3 is TGTGCCAGCACCTCTAGCGGGAGTTATCGTGAGCTGTTCTTC.

On this clonotype itself: The conserved closing phenylalanine or tryptophan is absent in this CDR3, likely reflecting a read error. This sequence joins TRBV12-3 or TRBV12-4 and TRBJ2-2; D is possibly TRBD1 (5 bases). This CDR3 is built from 15 residues. With 2 bases removed from V and 8 bases from J, the gap between germline ends came to 15 bases. The CDR3 protein is CASSLIMGRGGELFS. CDR3 nucleotide sequence: TGTGCCAGCAGTTTAATTATGGGGCGTGGGGGGGAGCTGTTTTCT.

A remark on this clonotype: It may be a read error: a sequence one base away is much more abundant. The V call is TRBV30, the J call TRBJ2-2; D remains ambiguous. The CDR3 contains 13 residues. The germline V gene encodes CDR1 GTSNPN and CDR2 SVGIG (reference sequence). V lost 0 bases to trimming and J lost 5 bases, with 7 bases between them. CDR3: CAWSVFGTGELFF. The CDR3 DNA reads as TGTGCCTGGAGTGTATTCGGGACCGGGGAGCTGTTTTTT.

This clonotype was counted ten times or more. The chain combines TRBV12-3 or TRBV12-4 with TRBJ1-2, with D perhaps TRBD1 (6 bases). V was pared by 2 bases and J by 3 bases, with 10 bases between. This CDR3 is 14 amino acids long. The CDR3 nucleotides read TGTGCCAGCAGTTTATCCAGGGGAGACTATGGCTACACCTTC. Protein sequence: CASSLSRGDYGYTF.

With respect to this clonotype: An end of the junction does not agree with germline; a read error may underlie this. The V gene is TRBV6-1, the J gene TRBJ2-1; 13 bases match TRBD2. The CDR3 sequence is 18 residues long. Germline V gene lookup returns CDR1 MNHNS and CDR2 SASEGT. Here the CDR3 reads CASIEAKFGLAGVNEQFF. For the CDR3, the DNA is TGTGCCAGCATTGAAGCCAAGTTCGGACTAGCGGGGGTCAATGAGCAGTTCTTC.

The chain couples TRBV29-1 to TRBJ2-7, with D perhaps being TRBD1 or TRBD2 (5 bases each). CDR1 is SQVTM and CDR2 is ANQGSEA in the germline V gene. The V end was cut by 8 bases, the J end by 7 bases, with 15 bases between. This CDR3 spans 11 amino acids. The CDR3 sequence is CSFLWGYEQYF. DNA of the CDR3: TGCAGCTTCCTATGGGGGTATGAGCAGTACTTC.

As regards this clonotype: Possible read error: a much larger clone is one base away. The V gene is TRBV29-1, the J gene TRBJ1-1; 7 bases align to TRBD1. Germline values: CDR1 SQVTM, CDR2 ANQGSEA. The CDR3 runs to 12 residues. The CDR3 DNA reads TGCTGCGAAGGGGGCCCGGGAACTGAAGCTTTCTTT. Translating gives CCEGGPGTEAFF.

V gene TRBV5-6 combines with J gene TRBJ2-6; 8 bases agree with TRBD1. The CDR3 is 18 residues long. The V gene's germline CDR1 is SGHDT and CDR2 YYEEEE. Trimming removed 0 bases from V and 8 bases from J; junction bases left unmatched: 13. The CDR3 loop is CASSLARTGKAWTNVLTF. The CDR3, as DNA: TGTGCCAGCAGCTTGGCCCGGACAGGGAAGGCTTGGACCAACGTCCTGACTTTC. Combining the CDR3 with reference TRBV5-6 and TRBJ2-6 gives the whole variable domain DAGVTQSPTHLIKTRGQQVTLRCSPKSGHDTVSWYQQALGQGPQFIFQYYEEEERQRGNFPDRFSGHQFPNYSSELNVNALLLGDSALYLCASSLARTGKAWTNVLTFGAGSRLTVL.

Notes on this clonotype: Relative to the germline gene, one junction end is altered; a read error may explain this. The genes are TRBV4-3 and TRBJ2-1; 13 bases are a match to TRBD2. This CDR3 contains 21 residues. CDR1 and CDR2 from the germline V gene are LGHNA and YSLEER. The CDR3 region has the DNA TGCGCCAGCAGCCAAGACTTTCGCGGGTCAGGGACTAGCGGGATCAACAATGGGCAGTTCTTC. Translated, it gives CASSQDFRGSGTSGINNGQFF.

With regard to this clonotype: One end of the junction varies from germline; a read error may be responsible. The rearrangement joins TRBV11-2 to TRBJ2-5; 8 nucleotides line up with TRBD2. The length of the CDR3 is 18 residues. The germline gives CDR1 SGHAT, CDR2 FQNNGV. Here the CDR3 reads CANSPSSIQDTGREAQYF. The CDR3 bases are TGTGCCAACAGCCCTAGCTCAATCCAGGATACTGGGCGGGAGGCCCAGTACTTC.

Note on this clonotype: The junction shows a germline mismatch at one end, possibly a read error. The chain combines TRBV29-1 with TRBJ2-1, with 9 nucleotides matching TRBD1. Germline V gives CDR1 SQVTM, CDR2 ANQGSEA. The CDR3 totals 16 residues. CDR3 DNA sequence: TGCAGTGTTGAGGGGGGACAGGGTTGGTCCCACAATGAGCAGTTCTTC. Protein: CSVEGGQGWSHNEQFF.